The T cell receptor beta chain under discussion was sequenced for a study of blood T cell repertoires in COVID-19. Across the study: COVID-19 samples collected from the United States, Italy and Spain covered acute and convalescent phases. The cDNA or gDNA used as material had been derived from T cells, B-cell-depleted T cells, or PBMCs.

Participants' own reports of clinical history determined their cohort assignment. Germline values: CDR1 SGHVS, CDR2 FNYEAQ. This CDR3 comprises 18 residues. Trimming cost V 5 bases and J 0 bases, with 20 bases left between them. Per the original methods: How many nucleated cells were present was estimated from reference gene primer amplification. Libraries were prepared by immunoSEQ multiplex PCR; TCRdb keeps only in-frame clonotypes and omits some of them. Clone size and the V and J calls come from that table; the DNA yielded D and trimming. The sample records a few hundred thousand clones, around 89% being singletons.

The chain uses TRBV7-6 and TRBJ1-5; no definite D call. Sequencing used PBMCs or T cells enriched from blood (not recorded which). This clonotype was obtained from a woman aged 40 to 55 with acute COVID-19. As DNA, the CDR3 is TGTGCCAGCAGCCCTTCGTCGGGAACCCAATATAGCAATCAGCCCCAGCATTTT. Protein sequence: CASSPSSGTQYSNQPQHF.